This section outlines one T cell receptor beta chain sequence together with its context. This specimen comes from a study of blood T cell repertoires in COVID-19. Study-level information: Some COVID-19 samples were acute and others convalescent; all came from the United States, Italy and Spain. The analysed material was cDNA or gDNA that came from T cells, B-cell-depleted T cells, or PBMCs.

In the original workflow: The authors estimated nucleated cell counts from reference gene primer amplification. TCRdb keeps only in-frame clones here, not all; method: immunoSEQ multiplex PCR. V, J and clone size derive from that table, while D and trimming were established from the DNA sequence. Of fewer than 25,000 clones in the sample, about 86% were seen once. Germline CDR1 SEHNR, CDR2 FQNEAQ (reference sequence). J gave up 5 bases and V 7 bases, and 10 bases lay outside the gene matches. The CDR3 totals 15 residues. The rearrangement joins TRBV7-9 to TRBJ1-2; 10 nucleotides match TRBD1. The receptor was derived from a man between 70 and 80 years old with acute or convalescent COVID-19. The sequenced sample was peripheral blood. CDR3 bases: TGTGCCAGCACCGTCGACAGGGGGCTTTGGTATGGCTACACCTTC. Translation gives CASTVDRGLWYGYTF.